These T cell receptor beta chains were read from a single sample in a study of shared T cell receptors in the human thymus. Clones were sequenced by immunoSEQ multiplex PCR, and TCRdb holds only the in-frame ones, with some missing. The sample records hundreds of thousands of clones, approximately 90% being singletons. The data were also submitted as part of a second study, on human thymus T cells.

The sequenced sample was thymocytes. The receptors shown here come from a boy in the first two years of life with a congenital heart defect. Each CDR3 is given with its conserved first and last residue. D genes are given only for firm matches.

TRBV11-2	TRBD1	TRBJ2-1	TGTGCCAGCAGCTTGGAGACAGGGGCCCATGAGTTCTTC	CASSLETGAHEFF
TRBV19	TRBD1	TRBJ2-7	TGTGCCAGTAGTATAGCCTCGGGACAGGGTCCCTACGAGCAGTACTTC	CASSIASGQGPYEQYF
TRBV25-1	TRBD2	TRBJ2-3	TGTGCCAGCACCCCACGTAGCGGGAGGACAGATACGCAGTATTTT	CASTPRSGRTDTQYF
TRBV11-3	-	TRBJ2-1	TGTGCCAGCAGCACGAAACAGGTTATAACCTCCTCCTACAATGAGCAGTTCTTC	CASSTKQVITSSYNEQFF
TRBV19	-	TRBJ1-1	TGTGCCAGTACATCCAGACAGATGAACACTGAAGCTTTCTTT	CASTSRQMNTEAFF
TRBV6-4	TRBD2	TRBJ2-3	TGTGCCAGCAGTCGGAGCGGGGATAGCACAGATACGCAGTATTTT	CASSRSGDSTDTQYF
TRBV5-4	-	TRBJ2-7	TGTGCCAGCAGCTTGAGAGGAGCCGAGCAGTACTTC	CASSLRGAEQYF
TRBV7-2	TRBD1	TRBJ1-5	TGTGCCAGCAGCCGAATTTTTGACAGGGTCAATCAGCCCCAGCATTTT	CASSRIFDRVNQPQHF
TRBV10-3	TRBD1	TRBJ1-2	TGTGCCACCGGACCGGGACAGGGGAGAGAGGACTATGGCTACACCTTC	CATGPGQGREDYGYTF
TRBV28	TRBD1	TRBJ2-5	TGTGCCAGCAGTCACAGGGGGCATCTATCTGAGACCCAGTACTTC	CASSHRGHLSETQYF